The 30 T cell receptor beta chains reported below all come from one sample, sequenced in a study of shared clonotypes between healthy human individuals. Selected positively for CCR7 and CD45RO-negative, naive CD8 cells excluded terminally differentiated effector memory CD45RA+ cells. Using immunoSEQ multiplex PCR, the repertoire was profiled, and TCRdb retains in-frame clones only, with some absent. Altogether around 600,000 clones are present, roughly 95% being singletons, with the ten largest covering approximately 0.11%. Sequenced input: naive CD8+ T cells sorted from blood. The receptors stem from a woman aged 25 to 45 in good health.

This clone has only one observation. The chain has TRBV21-1 and TRBJ1-5. TRBV21-1 constitutes a pseudogene. The length of the CDR3 is 15 residues. The DNA for the CDR3 is TGTGCCAGCAGGAAAAGCGGGGGGGGTGCTCAGCCCCAGCATTTT. Its protein is CASRKSGGGAQPQHF.

This rearrangement joins TRBV9 to TRBJ2-7, with D perhaps matching TRBD1 (6 bases). There are 13 residues in the CDR3. V lost 3 bases and J 3 bases, leaving 10 bases between the germline ends. CDR1 is SGDLS, CDR2 YYNGEE, per germline. The CDR3 here is CASSARDNYEQYF. The CDR3 coding sequence is TGTGCCAGCAGCGCCCGGGACAACTACGAGCAGTACTTC.

The chain is built from TRBV11-2 and TRBJ2-7; no definite D call. CDR1 is SGHAT, CDR2 FQNNGV, per germline. Trimming stripped 2 bases from V and 3 bases from J, with 11 bases between. CDR3 length equals 14 residues. The CDR3 coding sequence is TGTGCCAGCAGCTTATCGCCGGATTACTACGAGCAGTACTTC. This translates into CASSLSPDYYEQYF.

The chain carries TRBV30 and TRBJ2-3; TRBD2 might be the D (5 bases). Germline CDR1 is GTSNPN and CDR2 is SVGIG (reference sequence). Deletions cut 1 base from V and 0 bases from J, with 11 bases between. The CDR3 covers 15 residues. The CDR3 DNA reads as TGTGCCTGGAGTGGCGATAGCGTTAGCACAGATACGCAGTATTTT. Translated, it gives CAWSGDSVSTDTQYF.

The chain couples TRBV10-1 to TRBJ2-7; D is tentatively TRBD1 or TRBD2 (5 bases each). The CDR3 extends over 13 amino acids. Germline lookup yields CDR1 WNHNN and CDR2 SYGVQD (reference sequence). V was pared by 10 bases and J by 2 bases, with 15 bases between. The CDR3 here is CATSGAATYEQYF. CDR3 sequence (DNA): TGCGCCACCTCCGGGGCAGCCACCTACGAGCAGTACTTC.

The chain links TRBV28 to TRBJ1-1; D is uncertain. Germline assignment: CDR1 MDHEN and CDR2 SYDVKM. The CDR3 loop spans 14 amino acids. V lost 6 bases and J 4 bases, leaving 15 bases between the germline ends. DNA for the CDR3: TGTGCCAGCAGGCTCGTCAGGACCGCCACTGAAGCTTTCTTT. Translated: CASRLVRTATEAFF.

This sequence joins TRBV2 and TRBJ2-7; 10 positions agree with TRBD1. In germline, CDR1 is SNHLY, CDR2 FYNNEI. V lost 7 bases to trimming and J lost 2 bases; unmatched junction nucleotides: 8. This CDR3 has 15 amino acids. The CDR3 sequence is CASTVLGQGPYEQYF. In DNA, the CDR3 is TGTGCCAGCACTGTCCTGGGACAGGGGCCCTACGAGCAGTACTTC.

This chain uses TRBV4-1 with TRBJ2-7, with D perhaps matching TRBD1 (6 bases). CDR3 length: 13 amino acids. Germline CDR1 reads MGHRA; CDR2 reads YSYEKL. Between the trimmed V and J ends, which lost 1 base and 4 bases, there was a span of 8 bases. The CDR3 reads CASSQGGLYEQYF. As DNA, the CDR3 is TGCGCCAGCAGCCAAGGGGGGCTGTACGAGCAGTACTTC.

The gene calls are TRBV6-5 and TRBJ1-5, with D tentatively TRBD1 (5 bases). Looked up from germline, CDR1 is MNHEY and CDR2 is SVGAGI. Trimming removed 5 bases at V and 8 bases at J, with 10 bases between. The CDR3 loop spans 12 amino acids. CDR3 DNA: TGTGCCAGCAGTGTACCGGGGGAGCCCCAGCATTTT. Its translation: CASSVPGEPQHF.

The CDR3 protein is CASSPRSGRDTDTQYF. The DNA of the CDR3 is TGTGCCAGCAGCCCGAGGAGCGGGAGAGACACAGATACGCAGTATTTT. The rearrangement links TRBV7-9 to TRBJ2-3, with 8 bases aligning to TRBD2. Trimming took 5 bases from V and 2 from J; bases not matched to a gene: 9. Germline V gives CDR1 SEHNR, CDR2 FQNEAQ (reference sequence). This CDR3 has 16 residues.

This rearrangement joins TRBV4-1 to TRBJ1-1; 7 nucleotides align to TRBD1. Germline V gene lookup returns CDR1 MGHRA and CDR2 YSYEKL. The CDR3 runs to 17 residues. V lost 0 bases and J lost 7; bases outside the gene matches: 14. This CDR3 reads CASSQDQGEEGENEAFF. The CDR3 region has the DNA TGCGCCAGCAGCCAAGATCAGGGGGAGGAGGGGGAAAATGAAGCTTTCTTT.

This clone was observed a handful of times. Other DNA sequences in this specimen translate into the identical CDR3. This sequence joins TRBV7-8 and TRBJ2-7, with D maybe TRBD1 (5 bases). CDR1 is SGHVS and CDR2 is FQNEAQ in the germline V gene. CDR3 length: 11 residues. V was cut by 5 bases and J by 4 bases, with 6 bases left in between. The CDR3 here is CASSPGYEQYF. The CDR3 nucleotides are TGTGCCAGCAGCCCAGGGTACGAGCAGTACTTC.

This chain joins TRBV2 and TRBJ1-5; TRBD1 might be the D (5 bases). Trimming cost V 4 bases and J 1 base, with 14 bases left between them. This CDR3 is built from 16 residues. Looked up from germline, CDR1 is SNHLY and CDR2 is FYNNEI. CDR3 nucleotide sequence: TGTGCCAGCAGTGGGTACGGGGACCGGAGCAATCAGCCCCAGCATTTT. Its translation is CASSGYGDRSNQPQHF.

The J gene is TRBJ1-4, the V gene TRBV2, with 8 bases identical to TRBD1. The J segment lost 5 bases and the V segment lost 4 bases, leaving 6 bases of the junction unmatched. The CDR3 length is 15 residues. Germline V CDR1 and CDR2: SNHLY, FYNNEI. The CDR3 is CASSVKQGGNEKLFF. CDR3 bases: TGTGCCAGCAGTGTCAAACAGGGGGGGAATGAAAAACTGTTTTTT.

The CDR3 DNA follows: TGTGCCAGCAGTTGGGACTTGTCCTACGAGCAGTACTTC. Residues: CASSWDLSYEQYF. The chain is built from TRBV28 and TRBJ2-7; D is possibly TRBD2 (6 bases). The CDR3 is made up of 13 amino acids. V gave up 4 bases and J gave up 1 base, with 8 bases separating them. Germline CDR1 reads MDHEN; CDR2 reads SYDVKM.

The chain combines TRBV28 with TRBJ2-7; perhaps TRBD1 as D (6 bases). Trimming removed 6 bases from V and 3 bases from J, with 9 bases in between. The CDR3 loop spans 12 amino acids. Germline V gene sequence: CDR1 MDHEN, CDR2 SYDVKM. CDR3 in DNA: TGTGCCAGCAGGGGGGCCAGCTACGAGCAGTACTTC. It translates to CASRGASYEQYF.

Comment on this clone: In the same sample, other DNA sequences code for this CDR3. V is TRBV28 and J is TRBJ2-1; 7 nucleotides match TRBD2. This CDR3 spans 14 amino acids. J gave up 6 bases and V 3 bases, and 5 bases lay outside the gene matches. Germline assignment: CDR1 MDHEN and CDR2 SYDVKM. DNA of the CDR3: TGTGCCAGCAGTTTCAGACTAGCAGGCAATGAGCAGTTCTTC. The encoded protein is CASSFRLAGNEQFF.

This chain links TRBV7-9 with TRBJ1-5; D remains unclear. This CDR3 has 11 amino acids. Trimming shortened V by 5 bases and J by 5 bases, and 4 bases separated the two germline ends. Germline-derived CDR1 and CDR2 are SEHNR and FQNEAQ (reference sequence). The CDR3 loop reads CASSPHQPQHF. The CDR3 DNA follows: TGTGCCAGCAGCCCACATCAGCCCCAGCATTTT.

The genes are TRBV13 and TRBJ2-5; no clear D. The germline CDR1 and CDR2 sequences are PRHDT and FYEKMQ (reference sequence). The CDR3 totals 13 residues. The V end was cut by 3 bases, the J end by 9 bases, with 14 bases between. The CDR3, as DNA: TGTGCCAGCAGCTTCAGACTCAGCGCAGCCCAGTACTTC. It yields the protein CASSFRLSAAQYF.

This clone was detected only once. V gene TRBV5-6 combines with J gene TRBJ1-1; unclear D gene. Germline V CDR1 and CDR2: SGHDT, YYEEEE. With 3 bases removed from V and 5 bases from J, the gap between germline ends came to 8 bases. This CDR3 region has 12 residues. CDR3 nucleotide sequence: TGTGCCAGCAGCTCCGGACCTACTGAAGCTTTCTTT. It codes for CASSSGPTEAFF. The full variable domain, in which reference TRBV5-6 and TRBJ1-1 provide the parts outside the CDR3, is DAGVTQSPTHLIKTRGQQVTLRCSPKSGHDTVSWYQQALGQGPQFIFQYYEEEERQRGNFPDRFSGHQFPNYSSELNVNALLLGDSALYLCASSSGPTEAFFGQGTRLTVV.

This clone was recorded once. The chain recombines TRBV5-6 with TRBJ1-1; D not certain. Germline values: CDR1 SGHDT, CDR2 YYEEEE. This CDR3 comprises 11 residues. Trimming shortened V by 1 base and J by 5 bases, and 3 bases separated the two germline ends. CDR3 sequence: CASSLHTEAFF. The CDR3 bases are TGTGCCAGCAGCTTGCATACTGAAGCTTTCTTT.

The rearrangement links TRBV9 to TRBJ2-2; the D is unclear. Germline assignment: CDR1 SGDLS and CDR2 YYNGEE. Trimming took 4 bases from V and 0 from J, leaving 16 bases between them. The CDR3 consists of 17 residues. The CDR3 DNA follows: TGTGCCAGCAGCCGCTTTTCGGCGCGATCGAACACCGGGGAGCTGTTTTTT. The encoded protein is CASSRFSARSNTGELFF. The full variable domain, with the rest looked up from reference TRBV9 and TRBJ2-2, is DSGVTQTPKHLITATGQRVTLRCSPRSGDLSVYWYQQSLDQGLQFLIQYYNGEERAKGNILERFSAQQFPDLHSELNLSSLELGDSALYFCASSRFSARSNTGELFFGEGSRLTVL.

The chain uses TRBV6-6 and TRBJ2-7, with a weak D call TRBD2 (5 bases). Looked up from germline, CDR1 is MNHNY and CDR2 is SVGAGI (reference sequence). The CDR3 has 12 residues. Trimming removed 8 bases at V and 7 bases at J, with 15 bases between. In nucleotides, the CDR3 is TGTGCCAGCCGGGGAATGGGGAGAGAGCAGTACTTC. This codes for CASRGMGREQYF.

This clone was recorded only once. The sample holds other DNA sequences that translate to the same CDR3. The gene calls are TRBV27 and TRBJ2-3; D unclear. Germline V gene data show CDR1 as MNHEY and CDR2 as SMNVEV (reference sequence). V shed 0 bases and J shed 0 bases, with 4 bases lying between them. This CDR3 comprises 14 residues. The CDR3 sequence is CASSLSGSTDTQYF. In DNA form, the CDR3 reads TGTGCCAGCAGTTTATCCGGGAGCACAGATACGCAGTATTTT.

The V call is TRBV2, the J call TRBJ2-5, with D perhaps TRBD1 or TRBD2 (5 bases each). Germline CDR1 SNHLY, CDR2 FYNNEI. The CDR3 is made up of 13 amino acids. V was trimmed by 8 bases and J by 7 bases, leaving 17 bases between them. CDR3 residues: CASSDPRGGTQYF. CDR3 nucleotides: TGTGCCAGCTCGGACCCCCGTGGGGGGACCCAGTACTTC.

The V gene is TRBV30, the J gene TRBJ1-2, with TRBD1 matching 10 bases. The CDR3 contains 15 residues. Germline V gene sequence: CDR1 GTSNPN, CDR2 SVGIG (reference sequence). Trimming removed 3 bases from V and 4 bases from J; junction bases left unmatched: 8. DNA for the CDR3: TGTGCCTGGAGGCGAGACAGGGGGCTGGGCTATGGCTACACCTTC. It yields the protein CAWRRDRGLGYGYTF.

The J gene is TRBJ2-5, the V gene TRBV19; D is perhaps TRBD1 or TRBD2 (5 bases each). This CDR3 is 12 amino acids long. Trimming removed 4 bases at V and 5 bases at J, with 8 bases between. Germline CDR1 is LNHDA and CDR2 is SQIVND (reference sequence). The CDR3 nucleotides read TGTGCCAGTAGTAGGTGGGGGGAGACCCAGTACTTC. Translated: CASSRWGETQYF. Combining the CDR3 with reference TRBV19 and TRBJ2-5 gives the whole variable domain DGGITQSPKYLFRKEGQNVTLSCEQNLNHDAMYWYRQDPGQGLRLIYYSQIVNDFQKGDIAEGYSVSREKKESFPLTVTSAQKNPTAFYLCASSRWGETQYFGPGTRLLVL.

V usage is TRBV7-9 and J usage is TRBJ2-1; 7 nucleotides line up with TRBD2. The ends lost 0 bases at V and 8 bases at J; junction bases unmatched: 4. This CDR3 has 14 amino acids. Per germline, CDR1 SEHNR and CDR2 FQNEAQ (reference sequence). This CDR3 is CASSLAGGPYEQFF. DNA of the CDR3: TGTGCCAGCAGCTTAGCGGGAGGGCCATATGAGCAGTTCTTC.

In its sample, this clone was seen once. This sequence joins TRBV28 and TRBJ2-1; a possible D gene is TRBD1 (5 bases). The CDR3 is 16 residues long. CDR1 MDHEN and CDR2 SYDVKM come from the germline V gene. Trimming left V 3 bases short and J 5 bases short, with 17 bases between. CDR3 nucleotides: TGTGCCAGCAGTTTTTCGGCTGGGGCTAGGGACAATGAGCAGTTCTTC. Protein sequence: CASSFSAGARDNEQFF.

The table lists this clone with a count of one. V is TRBV18 and J is TRBJ1-3; TRBD1 aligns across 8 bases. The CDR3 has 17 residues. Germline CDR1 and CDR2: KGHSH and LQKENI. V lost 2 bases, J lost 3 bases, and 9 bases stayed unmatched. The CDR3 region is CASSPTLQGADGNTIYF. The DNA for the CDR3 is TGTGCCAGCTCACCAACTCTTCAGGGGGCAGATGGAAACACCATATATTTT.